This record looks at one TCR beta chain sequence and its context. These data originate in a study of blood T cell repertoires in COVID-19. V lost 0 bases, J lost 3 bases, and 13 bases stayed unmatched. This CDR3 has 19 amino acids. The germline CDR1 and CDR2 sequences are MNHEY and SMNVEV (reference sequence). The repertoire was sequenced with immunoSEQ multiplex PCR; TCRdb's copy has only in-frame clones and lacks some. The sample consists of roughly 120,000 clones, 70% to 80% of them appearing once. The receptor's source is a man aged 50 to 60 with acute or convalescent COVID-19. The chain joins TRBV27 to TRBJ1-1; TRBD1 matches at 10 bases. The material sequenced was peripheral blood. The CDR3 is CASSLSFMDRGAKDTEAFF. CDR3 sequence (DNA): TGTGCCAGCAGTTTATCATTTATGGACAGGGGGGCTAAGGACACTGAAGCTTTCTTT.